One and the same sample provided the 26 T cell receptor beta chains below, sequenced in a study of blood T cell repertoires in COVID-19. The data were produced by immunoSEQ multiplex PCR, yet TCRdb's version contains in-frame clones alone and is incomplete. The sample lists 100,000 to 150,000 clones; over 60% were seen once. The sequenced material came from peripheral blood. The receptors here all came from an older woman with acute or convalescent COVID-19.

The genes are TRBV4-1 and TRBJ1-2, with a weak D call TRBD1 (5 bases). The CDR3 is 14 amino acids. V lost 4 bases and J 4 bases, leaving 13 bases between the germline ends. CDR1 and CDR2 from the germline V gene are MGHRA and YSYEKL. Here the CDR3 reads CASSPGGGGYGYTF. For the CDR3, the DNA is TGCGCCAGCAGCCCCGGGGGGGGAGGCTATGGCTACACCTTC.

The chain carries TRBV19 and TRBJ2-1; D perhaps matches TRBD1 (6 bases). Looked up from germline, CDR1 is LNHDA and CDR2 is SQIVND (reference sequence). The CDR3 has 14 residues. With 7 bases removed from V and 6 bases from J, the gap between germline ends came to 16 bases. The CDR3 sequence: CASKGVLYTNEQFF. The CDR3 DNA reads TGTGCCAGTAAGGGGGTTTTATATACCAATGAGCAGTTCTTC. The full variable domain, completed using reference TRBV19 and TRBJ2-1, is DGGITQSPKYLFRKEGQNVTLSCEQNLNHDAMYWYRQDPGQGLRLIYYSQIVNDFQKGDIAEGYSVSREKKESFPLTVTSAQKNPTAFYLCASKGVLYTNEQFFGPGTRLTVL.

The rearrangement joins TRBV5-1 to TRBJ2-5, with TRBD2 identical over 7 bases. The trim removed 4 bases at V and 2 bases at J, leaving 11 bases unmatched. Germline V CDR1 and CDR2: SGHRS, YFSETQ. The CDR3 spans 16 residues. This CDR3 reads CASSPRGLSVQETQYF. DNA for the CDR3: TGCGCCAGCAGCCCTAGGGGACTATCGGTACAAGAGACCCAGTACTTC.

This clone was seen at least ten times. J is TRBJ1-5 and V is TRBV7-2; 9 nucleotides agree with TRBD1. Germline V CDR1 and CDR2: SGHTA, FQGNSA. The V and J ends lost 5 bases and 7 bases, in that order; junction bases with no gene match: 12. The CDR3 is 16 amino acids. In DNA form, the CDR3 reads TGTGCCAGCAGCATGCAATACAGGGGGCTAGGGCAGCCCCAGCATTTT. Translated: CASSMQYRGLGQPQHF.

The gene calls are TRBV3-1 (or the pseudogene TRBV3-2) and TRBJ2-1; possible D gene TRBD1, 6 bases. V lost 2 bases and J lost 9, with 8 bases in between. Germline assignment: CDR1 LGHDT and CDR2 YNNKEL (reference sequence). The CDR3 extends over 12 amino acids. This chain's CDR3 is CASSQRGFEQFF. The CDR3 coding sequence is TGTGCCAGCAGCCAAAGGGGGTTTGAGCAGTTCTTC.

The chain recombines TRBV29-1 with TRBJ2-7; 7 nucleotides align to TRBD2. V lost 3 bases to trimming and J lost 0 bases; unmatched junction nucleotides: 8. Germline V gives CDR1 SQVTM, CDR2 ANQGSEA. CDR3 length equals 15 residues. CDR3 DNA: TGCAGCGTTGACGCCCCTAGCGGAAGCTCCTACGAGCAGTACTTC. This sequence encodes CSVDAPSGSSYEQYF.

The rearrangement links TRBV27 to TRBJ2-1, with 12 bases matching TRBD2. The germline V gene has CDR1 MNHEY and CDR2 SMNVEV (reference sequence). The CDR3 has 15 amino acids. The J segment lost 8 bases and the V segment lost 4 bases, leaving 6 bases of the junction unmatched. This CDR3 is CASSYTSGGIHEQFF. CDR3 nucleotide sequence: TGTGCCAGCAGTTACACTAGCGGGGGGATTCATGAGCAGTTCTTC.

V gene TRBV30 combines with J gene TRBJ1-2, with D perhaps matching TRBD1 (6 bases). This CDR3 is built from 16 residues. The germline CDR1 and CDR2 sequences are GTSNPN and SVGIG (reference sequence). With 0 bases removed from V and 0 bases from J, the gap between germline ends came to 14 bases. CDR3 in DNA: TGTGCCTGGAGTGTATACTGGGACACCTCTAACTATGGCTACACCTTC. Its protein is CAWSVYWDTSNYGYTF.

V and J are TRBV5-4 and TRBJ1-3; 8 bases are shared with TRBD1. CDR1 and CDR2 (germline): SGHNT, YYREEE (reference sequence). V shed 4 bases, J shed 0 bases, and the junction held 3 bases outside the gene matches. The CDR3 spans 15 residues. This CDR3 is CASSPGQASGNTIYF. The DNA of the CDR3 is TGTGCCAGCAGCCCGGGACAGGCCTCTGGAAACACCATATATTTT.

The chain employs TRBV7-8 and TRBJ1-2; D perhaps matches TRBD1 (6 bases). The CDR3 is 14 residues long. Looked up from germline, CDR1 is SGHVS and CDR2 is FQNEAQ. V lost 4 bases, J lost 2 bases, and 11 bases lay in between. CDR3 in DNA: TGTGCCAGCAGCTCCTCAGGGGCGAACTATGGCTACACCTTC. Protein sequence: CASSSSGANYGYTF.

The chain carries TRBV7-9 and TRBJ2-3; maybe TRBD2 (5 bases). The V gene lost 0 bases and the J gene lost 6 bases, with 13 bases spanning the gap. The CDR3 runs 15 residues. In germline, CDR1 is SEHNR, CDR2 FQNEAQ (reference sequence). CDR3: CASSLARGPADTQYF. The CDR3, as DNA: TGTGCCAGCAGCTTAGCGCGAGGGCCGGCCGATACGCAGTATTTT.

This chain links TRBV25-1 with TRBJ1-2, with D perhaps matching TRBD1 (6 bases). Between the trimmed V and J ends, which lost 6 bases and 2 bases, there was a span of 10 bases. Germline V gene lookup returns CDR1 MGHDK and CDR2 SYGVNS. The CDR3 is made up of 13 amino acids. In DNA form, the CDR3 reads TGTGCCAGCAGAGAACAGGGAAACTATGGCTACACCTTC. It is translated as CASREQGNYGYTF.

The chain couples TRBV27 to TRBJ2-2, with D tentatively TRBD1 (6 bases). CDR3 length: 14 amino acids. The V and J ends lost 6 bases and 1 base respectively, with 9 bases between them. Germline lookup yields CDR1 MNHEY and CDR2 SMNVEV (reference sequence). As DNA, the CDR3 is TGTGCCAGCAGCCAGGGGTTGAACACCGGGGAGCTGTTTTTT. It translates to CASSQGLNTGELFF.

The rearrangement links TRBV28 to TRBJ1-4; 8 bases match TRBD1. Trimming cost V 6 bases and J 8 bases; bases outside gene matches: 11. Germline loops: CDR1 MDHEN, CDR2 SYDVKM. This CDR3 spans 15 amino acids. The chain's CDR3 is CASSTSQGAGEKLFF. The CDR3 DNA is TGTGCCAGCAGCACCTCGCAGGGGGCAGGGGAAAAACTGTTTTTT.

The chain links TRBV7-2 to TRBJ2-7; 7 bases line up with TRBD2. CDR3 length equals 14 residues. Germline lookup yields CDR1 SGHTA and CDR2 FQGNSA. With 5 bases clipped from V and 0 bases from J, the junction kept 4 bases outside the gene matches. Written as DNA, the CDR3 is TGTGCCAGCAGCGTAAGCGGGACCTCCTACGAGCAGTACTTC. Protein sequence: CASSVSGTSYEQYF.

The V gene is TRBV7-2, the J gene TRBJ1-3, with 8 positions matching TRBD1. The germline CDR1 and CDR2 sequences are SGHTA and FQGNSA. This CDR3 is 17 amino acids long. J was trimmed by 4 bases and V by 4 bases; bases with no gene match: 12. The CDR3 coding sequence is TGTGCCAGCAGCTCCCCCTCAGGGGGCGCGACGGGAAACACCATATATTTT. Translated: CASSSPSGGATGNTIYF.

The chain combines TRBV19 with TRBJ1-5, with a possible D match to TRBD1 (5 bases). Germline assignment: CDR1 LNHDA and CDR2 SQIVND (reference sequence). Deletions cut 6 bases from V and 0 bases from J, with 12 bases between. The CDR3 is made up of 15 amino acids. CDR3 loop: CASRVGVYSNQPQHF. The CDR3 DNA follows: TGTGCCAGTAGAGTAGGGGTCTATAGCAATCAGCCCCAGCATTTT.

The chain joins TRBV12-5 to TRBJ1-3, with D hard to call. V was trimmed by 2 bases and J by 0 bases, leaving 11 bases between them. The CDR3 is 16 residues long. CDR1 and CDR2 (germline): LGHNT, FRNRAP. CDR3 bases: TGTGCTAGTGGTTTGTACATGGGCTCCTCTGGAAACACCATATATTTT. Protein: CASGLYMGSSGNTIYF.

The chain links TRBV19 to TRBJ1-2, with D possibly matching TRBD1 (5 bases). V dropped 3 bases and J dropped 0 bases, with 11 bases sitting between them. The V gene's germline CDR1 is LNHDA and CDR2 SQIVND (reference sequence). The CDR3 sequence is 15 residues long. The CDR3 DNA sequence: TGTGCCAGTAGTATCTCGGCCAGGGCTAACTATGGCTACACCTTC. The encoded protein is CASSISARANYGYTF.

The chain couples TRBV7-6 to TRBJ2-2, with TRBD1 matching 7 bases. Germline V gene lookup returns CDR1 SGHVS and CDR2 FNYEAQ. The CDR3 is 17 residues long. The V and J ends lost 3 bases and 1 base, in that order; junction bases with no gene match: 8. The CDR3 nucleotides are TGTGCCAGCAGCTTGAGGACAGGACCCGTGAACACCGGGGAGCTGTTTTTT. The encoded protein is CASSLRTGPVNTGELFF. The variable domain in full, with the rest retrieved from reference TRBV7-6 and TRBJ2-2, is GAGVSQSPRYKVTKRGQDVALRCDPISGHVSLYWYRQALGQGPEFLTYFNYEAQQDKSGLPNDRFSAERPEGSISTLTIQRTEQRDSAMYRCASSLRTGPVNTGELFFGEGSRLTVL.

The V gene is TRBV28, the J gene TRBJ1-4; D gene uncertain. Germline CDR1 and CDR2: MDHEN and SYDVKM. This CDR3 region has 14 residues. The ends were cut back, 6 bases at V and 8 bases at J, with 16 bases in the middle. The CDR3 bases are TGTGCCAGCAGGCCGTATTTGTCGGGGGAAAAACTGTTTTTT. Its protein is CASRPYLSGEKLFF.

This chain joins TRBV5-6 and TRBJ2-7; D perhaps matches TRBD1 (6 bases). With 2 bases removed from V and 4 bases from J, the gap between germline ends came to 10 bases. CDR3 length: 13 residues. The germline V gene encodes CDR1 SGHDT and CDR2 YYEEEE. CDR3 region: CASSFGTGYEQYF. CDR3 nucleotides: TGTGCCAGCAGCTTCGGTACAGGGTACGAGCAGTACTTC.

This sequence joins TRBV29-1 and TRBJ1-2, with D perhaps TRBD1 (5 bases). Germline V gene lookup returns CDR1 SQVTM and CDR2 ANQGSEA. Trimming removed 5 bases from V and 7 bases from J, with 20 bases in between. The length of the CDR3 is 14 residues. This chain's CDR3 is CSVLGTEGAAGYTF. The CDR3 nucleotides are TGCAGCGTTTTAGGGACTGAAGGTGCGGCTGGCTACACCTTC.

The sample holds one count of this clone. V gene TRBV12-3 or TRBV12-4 combines with J gene TRBJ1-6; D may be TRBD1 (6 bases). The length of the CDR3 is 13 residues. V was shortened by 7 bases and J by 6 bases, with 10 bases between the two germline ends. CDR3 loop: CASTRTANSPLHF. CDR3 in DNA: TGTGCCAGCACCAGGACAGCTAATTCACCCCTCCACTTT.

The CDR3 sequence: CSVYGTGVLYEQYF. In DNA, the CDR3 is TGCAGCGTATACGGGACAGGGGTACTGTACGAGCAGTACTTC. The chain is built from TRBV29-1 and TRBJ2-7; TRBD1 matches at 10 bases. Per the germline V gene, CDR1 is SQVTM and CDR2 is ANQGSEA. After removal of 6 bases from V and 4 bases from J, the junction contained 9 bases not matched to a gene. The CDR3 is made up of 14 amino acids.

This clone showed up just a few times. The chain combines TRBV14 with TRBJ1-1; 8 bases align to TRBD1. V gave up 4 bases and J gave up 3 bases; unmatched junction bases: 7. The length of the CDR3 is 15 residues. Germline loops: CDR1 SGHDN, CDR2 FVKESK. The CDR3 loop is CASSRQGAGDTEAFF. CDR3 coding DNA: TGTGCCAGCAGCCGCCAGGGGGCTGGGGACACTGAAGCTTTCTTT.